Sequencing of this T cell receptor beta chain was carried out in a study of cytomegalovirus exposure and HLA in healthy donors. Study overall: Counted in an early data release were roughly 87 million unique TCRs from HLA-typed donors. Study-level findings and limits: Later on, a genetic analysis was performed. It linked a missense variant in DCLRE1C with V- and J-gene trimming of TCR beta. When presence/absence was analysed, sequencing depth was taken to be roughly uniform across donors.

Unrecorded immune exposure was likely among donors, who were nominally healthy when sampled. The primer mix had 60 Vbeta and 13 Jbeta primers. TCRdb's copy holds only in-frame clones and misses some; the assay was immunoSEQ multiplex PCR. The repertoire has roughly 99,000 clones, around 72% of them found once; the top ten carry 1.8%. From germline, CDR1 is SGHRS and CDR2 YFSETQ. This CDR3 has 14 amino acids. The V gene end was trimmed by 0 bases and the J gene end by 6 bases; junction bases not matched to a gene: 3. Note on this clone: Its matching antigen is unknown.

J is TRBJ1-1 and V is TRBV5-1, with TRBD1 matching 9 bases. The receptor's source is a male donor in good health and CMV-seronegative. Material: PBMCs. CDR3 coding DNA: TGCGCCAGCAGCTTGGAGGGGACAGGGCCTGAAGCTTTCTTT. Translating it yields CASSLEGTGPEAFF. The entire variable domain, with the rest obtained from reference TRBV5-1 and TRBJ1-1, is as follows: KAGVTQTPRYLIKTRGQQVTLSCSPISGHRSVSWYQQTPGQGLQFLFEYFSETQRNKGNFPGRFSGRQFSNSRSEMNVSTLELGDSALYLCASSLEGTGPEAFFGQGTRLTVV.